Presented here are 9 T cell receptor beta chains from one specimen sequenced in a study of T-cell reconstitution after alpha-beta-depleted transplantation in children. During its preparation, the TCRbeta library received unique molecular identifiers. TCRdb used MiXCR to reprocess the PCR reads, holding one entry per CDR3 protein. Seen here are approximately 400,000 distinct CDR3 sequences, roughly 10% observed once, and the top ten hold roughly 6%. The sequencing here drew on PBMCs from the stem cell graft donor, taken from the stem cell graft. The receptors shown here come from a human donor who donated a stem cell graft to a child with acute myeloid leukemia.

The gene calls are TRBV5-1 and TRBJ2-2, with unresolved D. This CDR3 region has 14 residues. Trimming stripped 5 bases from V and 0 bases from J, with 8 bases between. Germline V gene sequence: CDR1 SGHRS, CDR2 YFSETQ. CDR3 DNA: TGCGCCAGCAGAGTCAGCCCGAACACCGGGGAGCTGTTTTTT. Its translation: CASRVSPNTGELFF.

The chain has TRBV7-2 and TRBJ2-5; D ambiguous. Looked up from germline, CDR1 is SGHTA and CDR2 is FQGNSA. V gave up 2 bases and J gave up 4 bases, with 11 bases separating them. The CDR3 is 14 residues long. The CDR3 coding sequence is TGTGCCAGCAGCTTATCGTCCTCCAGAGAGACCCAGTACTTC. Encoded protein: CASSLSSSRETQYF. Supplemented by reference TRBV7-2 and TRBJ2-5, the full variable domain reads GAGVSQSPSNKVTEKGKDVELRCDPISGHTALYWYRQSLGQGLEFLIYFQGNSAPDKSGLPSDRFSAERTGGSVSTLTIQRTQQEDSAVYLCASSLSSSRETQYFGPGTRLLVL.

The chain is built from TRBV18 and TRBJ2-1; tentatively, D is TRBD2 (6 bases). Looked up from germline, CDR1 is KGHSH and CDR2 is LQKENI. The CDR3 loop spans 15 amino acids. Trimming shortened V by 3 bases and J by 5 bases, and 14 bases separated the two germline ends. The CDR3 sequence is CASSPPPGGNNEQFF. The CDR3 DNA reads as TGTGCCAGCTCACCCCCACCTGGCGGGAACAATGAGCAGTTCTTC. Full variable domain (missing parts from reference TRBV18 and TRBJ2-1): NAGVMQNPRHLVRRRGQEARLRCSPMKGHSHVYWYRQLPEEGLKFMVYLQKENIIDESGMPKERFSAEFPKEGPSILRIQQVVRGDSAAYFCASSPPPGGNNEQFFGPGTRLTVL.

This clonotype was observed a handful of times. This chain joins TRBV20-1 and TRBJ2-3, with D maybe TRBD2 (5 bases). Trimming stripped 3 bases from V and 7 bases from J, with 23 bases between. This CDR3 has 16 amino acids. Germline V lookup: CDR1 DFQATT, CDR2 SNEGSKA (reference sequence). This CDR3 reads CSASRAARGREHTQYF. The CDR3 nucleotides are TGCAGTGCTAGTCGGGCAGCGAGAGGTCGGGAACATACGCAGTATTTT.

This clonotype was seen repeatedly, ten times or more. The chain is built from TRBV15 and TRBJ1-6, with D unclear. This CDR3 is built from 12 residues. Trimming took 1 base from V and 7 from J, leaving 2 bases between them. Germline V gene sequence: CDR1 LNHNV, CDR2 YYDKDF (reference sequence). The chain's CDR3 is CATSRGNSPLHF. The DNA of the CDR3 is TGTGCCACCAGCAGAGGGAATTCACCCCTCCACTTT.

This clonotype was detected many times. This CDR3 is CASRTGTAPTGELFF. CDR3 nucleotides: TGTGCCAGCAGAACCGGGACAGCTCCTACCGGGGAGCTGTTTTTT. The genes are TRBV12-3 or TRBV12-4 and TRBJ2-2, with 7 bases fitting TRBD1. The CDR3 extends over 15 amino acids. The ends lost 6 bases at V and 5 bases at J; junction bases unmatched: 9.

There are many counts of this clonotype. The CDR3 spells CASSQELTSRRGYTF. In DNA form, the CDR3 reads TGTGCCAGCAGCCAAGAATTAACCTCTAGACGTGGCTACACCTTC. This chain links TRBV3-1 with TRBJ1-2; D is unresolved. The CDR3 covers 15 residues. With 0 bases removed from V and 7 bases from J, the gap between germline ends came to 15 bases. Germline V gives CDR1 LGHDT, CDR2 YNNKEL (reference sequence).

This clonotype was counted at least ten times. The J gene is TRBJ1-1, the V gene TRBV9, with a tentative D call TRBD1 (5 bases). The CDR3 sequence is 16 residues long. The ends were cut back, 6 bases at V and 5 bases at J, with 23 bases in the middle. Germline V gives CDR1 SGDLS, CDR2 YYNGEE. CDR3 loop: CASTIGAMGTPTEAFF. The DNA of the CDR3 is TGTGCCAGCACCATTGGGGCAATGGGGACGCCGACTGAAGCTTTCTTT. The complete variable domain, with remaining parts taken from reference TRBV9 and TRBJ1-1, reads DSGVTQTPKHLITATGQRVTLRCSPRSGDLSVYWYQQSLDQGLQFLIQYYNGEERAKGNILERFSAQQFPDLHSELNLSSLELGDSALYFCASTIGAMGTPTEAFFGQGTRLTVV.

The chain recombines TRBV29-1 with TRBJ2-1; TRBD2 is a possible D gene (5 bases). CDR1 and CDR2 from the germline V gene are SQVTM and ANQGSEA. The CDR3 runs 10 residues. Trimming shortened V by 6 bases and J by 7 bases, and 7 bases separated the two germline ends. The CDR3 DNA sequence: TGCAGCGTGACTATGAATGAGCAGTTCTTC. It yields the protein CSVTMNEQFF.